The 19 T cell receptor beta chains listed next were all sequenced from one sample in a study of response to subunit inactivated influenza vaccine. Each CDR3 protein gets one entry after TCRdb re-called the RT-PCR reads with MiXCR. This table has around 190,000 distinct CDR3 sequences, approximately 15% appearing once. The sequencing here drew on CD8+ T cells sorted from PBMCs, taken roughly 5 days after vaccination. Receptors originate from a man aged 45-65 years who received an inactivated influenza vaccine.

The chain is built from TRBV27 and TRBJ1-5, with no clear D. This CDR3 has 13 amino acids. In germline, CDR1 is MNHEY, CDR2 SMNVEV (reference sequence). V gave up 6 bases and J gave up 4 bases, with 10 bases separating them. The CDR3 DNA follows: TGTGCCAGCAGGGTCTCGGTAAATCAGCCCCAGCATTTT. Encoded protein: CASRVSVNQPQHF.

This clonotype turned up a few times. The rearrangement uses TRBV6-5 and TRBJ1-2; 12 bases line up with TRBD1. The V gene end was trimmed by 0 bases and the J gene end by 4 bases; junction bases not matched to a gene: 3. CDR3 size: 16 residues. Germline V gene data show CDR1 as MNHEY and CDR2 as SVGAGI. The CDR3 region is CASSYSAGQGAYGYTF. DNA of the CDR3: TGTGCCAGCAGTTACTCTGCGGGACAGGGGGCCTATGGCTACACCTTC.

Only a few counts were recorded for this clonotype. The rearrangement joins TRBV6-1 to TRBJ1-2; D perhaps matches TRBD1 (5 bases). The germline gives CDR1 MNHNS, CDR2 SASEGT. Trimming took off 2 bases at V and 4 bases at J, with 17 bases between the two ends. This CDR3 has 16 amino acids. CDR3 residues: CASSETGTPFPYGYTF. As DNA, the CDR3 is TGTGCCAGCAGTGAAACCGGGACCCCGTTCCCCTATGGCTACACCTTC.

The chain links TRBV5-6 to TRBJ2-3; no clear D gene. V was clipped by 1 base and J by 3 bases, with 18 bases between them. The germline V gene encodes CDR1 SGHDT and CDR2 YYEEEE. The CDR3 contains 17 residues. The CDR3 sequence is CASSLIPGTMRTDTQYF. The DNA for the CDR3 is TGTGCCAGCAGCTTGATTCCAGGCACAATGAGAACAGATACGCAGTATTTT.

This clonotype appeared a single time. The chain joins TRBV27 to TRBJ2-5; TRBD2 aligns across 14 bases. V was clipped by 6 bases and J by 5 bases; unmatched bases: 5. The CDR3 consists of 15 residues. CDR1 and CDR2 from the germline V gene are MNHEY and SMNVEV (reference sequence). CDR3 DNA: TGTGCCAGCAGGACTAGCGGGGGGGCTTTTGAGACCCAGTACTTC. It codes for CASRTSGGAFETQYF.

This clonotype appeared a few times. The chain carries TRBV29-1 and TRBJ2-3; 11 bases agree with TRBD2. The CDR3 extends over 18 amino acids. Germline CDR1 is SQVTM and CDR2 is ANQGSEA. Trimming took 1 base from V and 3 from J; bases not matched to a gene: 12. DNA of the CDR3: TGCAGCGTTGAAGTTGTGGTAGCGGGGGGGCCAAGAACAGATACGCAGTATTTT. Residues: CSVEVVVAGGPRTDTQYF.

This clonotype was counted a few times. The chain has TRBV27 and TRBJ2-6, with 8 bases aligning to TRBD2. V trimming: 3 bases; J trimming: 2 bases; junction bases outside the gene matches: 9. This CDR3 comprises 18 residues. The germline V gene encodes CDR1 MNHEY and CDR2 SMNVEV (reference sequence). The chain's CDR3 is CASSFLGAGVTGANVLTF. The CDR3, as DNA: TGTGCCAGCAGTTTTTTGGGAGCGGGAGTGACTGGGGCCAACGTCCTGACTTTC.

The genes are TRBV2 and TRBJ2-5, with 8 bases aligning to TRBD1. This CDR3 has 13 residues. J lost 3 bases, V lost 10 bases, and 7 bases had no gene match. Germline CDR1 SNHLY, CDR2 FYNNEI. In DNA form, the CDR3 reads TGTGCCAACACCGGGACAGGTGAAGAGACCCAGTACTTC. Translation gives CANTGTGEETQYF. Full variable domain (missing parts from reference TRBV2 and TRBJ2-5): EPEVTQTPSHQVTQMGQEVILRCVPISNHLYFYWYRQILGQKVEFLVSFYNNEISEKSEIFDDQFSVERPDGSNFTLKIRSTKLEDSAMYFCANTGTGEETQYFGPGTRLLVL.

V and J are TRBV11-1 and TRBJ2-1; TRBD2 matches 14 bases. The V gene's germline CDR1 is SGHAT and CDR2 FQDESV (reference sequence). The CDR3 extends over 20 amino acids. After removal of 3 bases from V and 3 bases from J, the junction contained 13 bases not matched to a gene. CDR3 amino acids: CASSFPTGLAGVVNYNEQFF. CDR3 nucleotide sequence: TGTGCCAGCAGCTTTCCGACGGGACTAGCGGGAGTAGTTAACTACAATGAGCAGTTCTTC.

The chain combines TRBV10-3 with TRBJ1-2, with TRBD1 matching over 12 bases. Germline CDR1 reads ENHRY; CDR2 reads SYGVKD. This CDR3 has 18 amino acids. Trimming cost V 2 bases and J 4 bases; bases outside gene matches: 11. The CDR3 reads CAISEAGQGASLGYGYTF. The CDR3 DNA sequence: TGTGCCATCAGTGAGGCGGGACAGGGGGCATCCCTAGGCTATGGCTACACCTTC.

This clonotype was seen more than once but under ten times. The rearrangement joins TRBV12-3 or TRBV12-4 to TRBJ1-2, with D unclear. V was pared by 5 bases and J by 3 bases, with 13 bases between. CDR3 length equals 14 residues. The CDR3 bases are TGTGCCAGCAGTAACGGGCAGAGCTACTATGGCTACACCTTC. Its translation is CASSNGQSYYGYTF.

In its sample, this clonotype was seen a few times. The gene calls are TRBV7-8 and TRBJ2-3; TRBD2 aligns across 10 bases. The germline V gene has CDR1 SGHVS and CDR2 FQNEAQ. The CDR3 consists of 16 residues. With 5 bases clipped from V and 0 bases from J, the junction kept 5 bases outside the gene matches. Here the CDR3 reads CASSLLAGPSTDTQYF. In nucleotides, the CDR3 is TGTGCCAGCAGCCTACTAGCGGGACCCAGCACAGATACGCAGTATTTT.

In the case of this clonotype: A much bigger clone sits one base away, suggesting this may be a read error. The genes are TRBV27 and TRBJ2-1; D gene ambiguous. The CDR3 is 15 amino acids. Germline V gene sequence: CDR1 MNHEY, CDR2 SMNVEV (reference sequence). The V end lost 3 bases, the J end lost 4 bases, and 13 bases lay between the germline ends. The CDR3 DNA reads TGTGCCAGCAGTTTTTCAAGCTGGGCTTACAATGAGCAGTTCTTC. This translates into CASSFSSWAYNEQFF.

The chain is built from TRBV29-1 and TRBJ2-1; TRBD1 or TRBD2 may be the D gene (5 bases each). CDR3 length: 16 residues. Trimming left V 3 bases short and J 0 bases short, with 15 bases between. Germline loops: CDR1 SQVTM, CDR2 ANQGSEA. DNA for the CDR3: TGCAGCGTTGACGATGAGGGGCCGAGCTCCTACAATGAGCAGTTCTTC. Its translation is CSVDDEGPSSYNEQFF.

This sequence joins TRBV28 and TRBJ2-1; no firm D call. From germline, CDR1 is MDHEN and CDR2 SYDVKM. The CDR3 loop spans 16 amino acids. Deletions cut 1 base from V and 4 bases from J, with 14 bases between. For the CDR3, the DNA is TGTGCCAGCAGTTTATCCGAAGTGTGGGAATACAATGAGCAGTTCTTC. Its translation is CASSLSEVWEYNEQFF.

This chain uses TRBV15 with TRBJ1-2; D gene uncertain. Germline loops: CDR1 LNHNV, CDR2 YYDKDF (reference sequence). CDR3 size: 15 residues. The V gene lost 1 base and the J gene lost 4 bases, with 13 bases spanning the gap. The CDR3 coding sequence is TGTGCCACCAGCAGAGGGTGGGCGGGTACCTATGGCTACACCTTC. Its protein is CATSRGWAGTYGYTF. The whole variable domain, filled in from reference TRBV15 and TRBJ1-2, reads DAMVIQNPRYQVTQFGKPVTLSCSQTLNHNVMYWYQQKSSQAPKLLFHYYDKDFNNEADTPDNFQSRRPNTSFCFLDIRSPGLGDTAMYLCATSRGWAGTYGYTFGSGTRLTVV.

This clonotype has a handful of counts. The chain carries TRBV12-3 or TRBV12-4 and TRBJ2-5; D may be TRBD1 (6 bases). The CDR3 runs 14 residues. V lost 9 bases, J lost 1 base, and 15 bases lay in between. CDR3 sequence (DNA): TGTGCCAGTAGTATCACAGGGTTCCAAGAGACCCAGTACTTC. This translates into CASSITGFQETQYF.

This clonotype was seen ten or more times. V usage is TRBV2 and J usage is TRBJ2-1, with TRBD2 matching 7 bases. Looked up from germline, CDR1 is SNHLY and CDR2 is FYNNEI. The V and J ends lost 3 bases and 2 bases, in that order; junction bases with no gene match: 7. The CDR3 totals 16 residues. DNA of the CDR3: TGTGCCAGCAGTGACCCCTGGCGGGAGACCTACAATGAGCAGTTCTTC. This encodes CASSDPWRETYNEQFF.

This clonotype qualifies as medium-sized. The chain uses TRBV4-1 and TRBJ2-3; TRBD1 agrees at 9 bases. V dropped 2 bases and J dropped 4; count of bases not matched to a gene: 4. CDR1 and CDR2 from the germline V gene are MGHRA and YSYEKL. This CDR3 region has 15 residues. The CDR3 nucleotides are TGCGCCAGCAGCCAACTGACAGGGGGTGCAGATACGCAGTATTTT. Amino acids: CASSQLTGGADTQYF.